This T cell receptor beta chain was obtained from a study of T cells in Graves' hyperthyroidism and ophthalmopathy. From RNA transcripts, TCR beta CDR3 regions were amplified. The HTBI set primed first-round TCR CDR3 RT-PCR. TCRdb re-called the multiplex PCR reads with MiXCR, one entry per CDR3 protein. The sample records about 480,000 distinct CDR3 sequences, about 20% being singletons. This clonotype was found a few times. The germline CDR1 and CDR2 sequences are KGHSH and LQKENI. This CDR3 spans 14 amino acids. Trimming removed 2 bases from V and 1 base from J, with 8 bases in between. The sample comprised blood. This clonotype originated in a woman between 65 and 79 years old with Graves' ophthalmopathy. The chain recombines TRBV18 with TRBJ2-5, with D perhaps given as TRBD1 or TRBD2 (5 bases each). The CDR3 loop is CASSPGGFQETQYF. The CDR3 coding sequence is TGTGCCAGCTCACCAGGGGGATTCCAAGAGACCCAGTACTTC.